The present TCR beta chain was sequenced within a study of beta chain features in type 1 diabetes. About the study: In all, around 100,000,000 sorted cells from all samples were analyzed.

As every portion of the isolated RNA was reverse transcribed, the sequencing read expressed TCRB transcripts. Sequencing used immunoSEQ multiplex PCR; TCRdb keeps in-frame clones, though not all of them. The sample consists of approximately 120,000 clones, roughly 40% of them appearing once. On this clone: Antigen unknown.

V lost 1 base and J 5 bases, leaving 20 bases between the germline ends. CDR3 length: 17 amino acids. The germline V gene encodes CDR1 MNHNS and CDR2 SASEGT. General study findings and limits: A potential influence of HLA type upon TCRB rearrangement remained unresolved herein. Fewer junction insertions and more nucleotide deletions appeared in type 1 diabetes patients. Among all four CD4+ subsets, Type 1 diabetes patients had TCRB CDR3s that were moderately but significantly shorter.

This receptor was identified in a young woman in good health. The material sequenced was stem cell memory CD4+ T cells from blood. The chain combines TRBV6-1 with TRBJ1-2; D not certain. The CDR3 loop is CASSEVGGGQAKYGYTF. For the CDR3, the DNA is TGTGCCAGCAGTGAAGTAGGTGGAGGGCAGGCAAAGTATGGCTACACCTTC.